The present TCR beta chain was sequenced within a study of response to subunit inactivated influenza vaccine. Germline V CDR1 and CDR2: SQVTM, ANQGSEA. The CDR3 extends over 12 amino acids. Deletions cut 3 bases from V and 3 bases from J, with 6 bases between. This clonotype has a handful of counts. TCRdb used MiXCR to reprocess the RT-PCR reads, holding one entry per CDR3 protein. The sample holds more than 450,000 distinct CDR3 sequences, over 9% seen once. The sample was also reused in another study, on T cells expressing NK-cell markers. That paper adds: TCR beta libraries carry UMIs added by 5'RACE template switching. Most of the eight sequenced donors were classified as HCMV-seropositive, and one was classified as seronegative. Sorting in several experiments was restricted by an anti-gamma-delta TCR antibody to alpha-beta TCR T cells. There were several donors in whom these clonotypes also led the CD3+CD56-NKG2C+ fraction.

The sequences come from PBMCs from blood, collected on the day of vaccination. This TCR was sampled from a man between 50 and 59 years old who received an inactivated influenza vaccine. The chain recombines TRBV29-1 with TRBJ2-1, with D possibly matching TRBD2 (6 bases). The DNA for the CDR3 is TGCAGCGTTGATAGCGGCTACAATGAGCAGTTCTTC. Translating it yields CSVDSGYNEQFF.